The T cell receptor beta chain under discussion was sequenced for a study of lymphopenia after photon versus proton radiotherapy. Study results and caveats: Proton therapy kept repertoires fairly stable, unlike photons, which gained effector/memory cells. In patients who died, overall survival fell as post-nadir TCR diversity dropped more. Oligoclonal CD8+ Temra expansion after nadir drove photon patients' diversity drop. Authors raise, but do not show, better survival with proton therapy.

The data were produced by immunoSEQ multiplex PCR, yet TCRdb's version contains in-frame clones alone and is incomplete. The sample has roughly 25,000 clones; more than 70% are singletons. The trim removed 6 bases at V and 1 base at J, leaving 5 bases unmatched. Germline-derived CDR1 and CDR2 are MNHEY and SVGAGI. This CDR3 is 15 amino acids long. This clone was observed a handful of times. Antigen unknown. This chain uses TRBV6-5 with TRBJ2-5, with TRBD1 matching 10 bases. This clonotype originated in a man aged 30-40 years with gastric cancer. The sequenced sample was peripheral blood, obtained from a patient treated with photon-based radiotherapy. CDR3 residues: CASRRGQGVQETQYF. In nucleotides, the CDR3 is TGTGCCAGCAGACGAGGACAGGGGGTCCAAGAGACCCAGTACTTC.